The 2 T cell receptor beta chains in this list originate from one sample, sequenced in a study of blood T cell repertoires in COVID-19. Sequencing was performed with immunoSEQ multiplex PCR; in TCRdb, only in-frame clones are kept and a portion is missing. There are a few hundred thousand clones in the sample; around 87% occur only once, and around 5% lies in the top ten. What was sequenced was peripheral blood. Every receptor here comes from an older woman with COVID-19, enrolled during active disease.

This chain connects TRBV6-6 to TRBJ1-2; 11 nucleotides match TRBD1. The CDR3 is 13 amino acids. V lost 4 bases and J lost 7; bases outside the gene matches: 2. In germline, CDR1 is MNHNY, CDR2 SVGAGI (reference sequence). CDR3 sequence: CASSWTGGSGYTF. In DNA form, the CDR3 reads TGTGCCAGCAGTTGGACAGGGGGCTCTGGCTACACCTTC.

The V and J genes are TRBV3-1 (or the pseudogene TRBV3-2) and TRBJ1-2; D unclear. CDR1 is LGHDT, CDR2 YNNKEL, per germline (reference sequence). This CDR3 spans 16 amino acids. The ends were cut back, 0 bases at V and 7 bases at J, with 18 bases in the middle. This CDR3 is CASSQEIGREVCGYTF. The CDR3, as DNA: TGTGCCAGCAGCCAAGAGATAGGAAGGGAGGTTTGTGGCTACACCTTC.